This T cell receptor (beta chain) is from a study of cytomegalovirus exposure and HLA in healthy donors. Trimming shortened V by 6 bases and J by 1 base, and 16 bases separated the two germline ends. The germline CDR1 and CDR2 sequences are SGHTA and FQGNSA. The CDR3 runs to 16 residues. 60 Vbeta and 13 Jbeta primers were used in PCR. The assay was immunoSEQ multiplex PCR, and TCRdb's table has in-frame clones only and misses some. The table has 200,000 or so clones, roughly 80% seen once. Sequencing was done on a sample of PBMCs. This chain joins TRBV7-2 and TRBJ2-1; D may be TRBD2 (6 bases). The sequence was collected from a girl between 2 and 10 years old in good health and CMV-seronegative. CDR3 DNA: TGTGCCAGCAGGCCCTCGACGGGAGAGTCCTACAATGAGCAGTTCTTC. Its protein is CASRPSTGESYNEQFF.